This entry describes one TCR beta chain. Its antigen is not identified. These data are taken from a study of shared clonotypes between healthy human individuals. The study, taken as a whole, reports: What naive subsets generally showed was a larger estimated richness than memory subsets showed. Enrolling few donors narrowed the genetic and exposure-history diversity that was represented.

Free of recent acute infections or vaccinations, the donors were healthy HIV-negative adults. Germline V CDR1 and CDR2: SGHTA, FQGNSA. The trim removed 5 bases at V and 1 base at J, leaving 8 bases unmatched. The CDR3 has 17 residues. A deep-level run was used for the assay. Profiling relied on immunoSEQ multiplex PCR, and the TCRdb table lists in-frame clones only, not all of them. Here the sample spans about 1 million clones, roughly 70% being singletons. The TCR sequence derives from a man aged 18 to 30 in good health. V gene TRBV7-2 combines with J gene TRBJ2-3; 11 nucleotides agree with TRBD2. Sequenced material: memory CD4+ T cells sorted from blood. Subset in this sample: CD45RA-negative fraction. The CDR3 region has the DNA TGTGCCAGCAGCCGAGGGCTACTAGCGGGGGGCACAGATACGCAGTATTTT. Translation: CASSRGLLAGGTDTQYF.